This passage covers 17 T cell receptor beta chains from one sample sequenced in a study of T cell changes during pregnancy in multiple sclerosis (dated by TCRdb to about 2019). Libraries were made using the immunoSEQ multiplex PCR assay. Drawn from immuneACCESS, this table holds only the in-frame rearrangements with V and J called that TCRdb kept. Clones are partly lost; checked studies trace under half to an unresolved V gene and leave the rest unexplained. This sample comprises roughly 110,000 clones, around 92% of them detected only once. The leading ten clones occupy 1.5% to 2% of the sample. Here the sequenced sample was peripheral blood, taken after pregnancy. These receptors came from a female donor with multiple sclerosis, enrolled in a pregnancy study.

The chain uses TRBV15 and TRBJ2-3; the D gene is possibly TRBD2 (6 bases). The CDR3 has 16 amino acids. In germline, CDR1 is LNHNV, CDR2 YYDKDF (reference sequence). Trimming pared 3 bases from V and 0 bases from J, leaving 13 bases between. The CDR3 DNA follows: TGTGCCACCAGCAGGAGGCCTAGCGCGAGCACAGATACGCAGTATTTT. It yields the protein CATSRRPSASTDTQYF.

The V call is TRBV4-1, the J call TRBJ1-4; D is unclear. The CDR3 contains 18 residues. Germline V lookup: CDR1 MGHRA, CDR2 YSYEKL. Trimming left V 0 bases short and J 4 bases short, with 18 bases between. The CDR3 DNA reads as TGCGCCAGCAGCCAAGATCAGCCAGTCAGAGCGGTTAATGAAAAACTGTTTTTT. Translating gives CASSQDQPVRAVNEKLFF.

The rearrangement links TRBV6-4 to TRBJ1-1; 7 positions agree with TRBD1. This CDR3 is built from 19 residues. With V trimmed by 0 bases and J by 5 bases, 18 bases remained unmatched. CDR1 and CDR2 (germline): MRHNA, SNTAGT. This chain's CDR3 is CASSDSKVSTGIEGTEAFF. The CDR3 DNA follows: TGTGCCAGCAGTGACTCGAAGGTTTCGACAGGGATTGAGGGGACTGAAGCTTTCTTT.

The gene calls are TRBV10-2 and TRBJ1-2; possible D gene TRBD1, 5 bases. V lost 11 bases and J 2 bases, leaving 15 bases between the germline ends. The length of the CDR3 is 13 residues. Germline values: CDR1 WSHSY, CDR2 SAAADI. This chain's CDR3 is CAVSGGVNYGYTF. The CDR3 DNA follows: TGCGCCGTCAGCGGGGGTGTAAACTATGGCTACACCTTC.

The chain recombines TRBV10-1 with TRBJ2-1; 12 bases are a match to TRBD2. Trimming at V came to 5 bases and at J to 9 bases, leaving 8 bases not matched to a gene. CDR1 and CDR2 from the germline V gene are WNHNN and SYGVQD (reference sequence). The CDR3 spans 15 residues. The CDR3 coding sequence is TGCGCCAGCAGTCCTACTAGCGGGGGGTTGGGTGAGCAGTTCTTC. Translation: CASSPTSGGLGEQFF.

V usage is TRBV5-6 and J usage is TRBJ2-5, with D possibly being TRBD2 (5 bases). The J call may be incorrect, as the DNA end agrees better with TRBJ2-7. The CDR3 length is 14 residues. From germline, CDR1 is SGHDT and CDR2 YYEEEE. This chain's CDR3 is CASRAGSLHYEQYF. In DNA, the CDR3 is TGTGCCAGCAGGGCTGGGAGTCTACACTACGAGCAGTACTTC.

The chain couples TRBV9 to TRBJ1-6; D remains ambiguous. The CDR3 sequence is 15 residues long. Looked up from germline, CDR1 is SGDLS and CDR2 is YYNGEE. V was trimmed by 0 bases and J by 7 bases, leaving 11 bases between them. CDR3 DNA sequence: TGTGCCAGCAGCGTAGGGAGAGGGAAGAATTCACCCCTCCACTTT. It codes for CASSVGRGKNSPLHF.

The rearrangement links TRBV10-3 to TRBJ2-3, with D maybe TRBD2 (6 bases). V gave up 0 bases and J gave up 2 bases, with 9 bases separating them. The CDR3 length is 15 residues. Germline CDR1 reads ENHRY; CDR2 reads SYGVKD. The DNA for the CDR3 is TGTGCCATCAGTGAGTCTAGCGGAGCCACAGATACGCAGTATTTT. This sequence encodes CAISESSGATDTQYF.

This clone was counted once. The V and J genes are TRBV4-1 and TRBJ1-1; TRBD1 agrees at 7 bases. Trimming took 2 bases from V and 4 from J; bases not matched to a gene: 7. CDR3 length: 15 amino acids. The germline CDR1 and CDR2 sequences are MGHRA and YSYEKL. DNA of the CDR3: TGCGCCAGCAGCCAATCGACAGGGAGGATCACTGAAGCTTTCTTT. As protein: CASSQSTGRITEAFF.

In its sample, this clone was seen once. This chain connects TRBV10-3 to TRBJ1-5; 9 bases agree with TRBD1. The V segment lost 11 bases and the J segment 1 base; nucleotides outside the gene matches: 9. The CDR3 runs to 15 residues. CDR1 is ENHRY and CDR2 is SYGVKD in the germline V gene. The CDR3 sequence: CAVQTDRGSNQPQHF. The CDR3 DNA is TGTGCCGTACAAACGGACAGGGGCAGCAATCAGCCCCAGCATTTT.

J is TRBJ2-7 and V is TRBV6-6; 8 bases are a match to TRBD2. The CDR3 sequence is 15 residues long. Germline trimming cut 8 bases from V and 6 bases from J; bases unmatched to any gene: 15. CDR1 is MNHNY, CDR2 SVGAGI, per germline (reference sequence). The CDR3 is CASAGTGTSLSEQYF. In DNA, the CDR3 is TGTGCCAGCGCTGGTACGGGGACTAGTCTCTCCGAGCAGTACTTC.

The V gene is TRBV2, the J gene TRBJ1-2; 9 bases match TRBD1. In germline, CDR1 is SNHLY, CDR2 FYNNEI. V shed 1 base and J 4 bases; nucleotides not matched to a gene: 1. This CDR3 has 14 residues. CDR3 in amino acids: CASSEEQGAYGYTF. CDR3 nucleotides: TGTGCCAGCAGTGAAGAACAGGGGGCCTATGGCTACACCTTC.

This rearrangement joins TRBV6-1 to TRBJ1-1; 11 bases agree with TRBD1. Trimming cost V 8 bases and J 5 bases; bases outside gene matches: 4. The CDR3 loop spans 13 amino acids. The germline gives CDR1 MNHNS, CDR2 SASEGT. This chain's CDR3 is CASGDRGRTEAFF. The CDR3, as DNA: TGTGCCAGCGGGGACAGGGGGAGGACTGAAGCTTTCTTT.

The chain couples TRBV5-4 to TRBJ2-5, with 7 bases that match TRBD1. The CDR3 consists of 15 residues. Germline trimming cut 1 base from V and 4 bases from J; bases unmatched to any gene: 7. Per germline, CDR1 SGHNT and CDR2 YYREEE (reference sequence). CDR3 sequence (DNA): TGTGCCAGCAGCTTGAGGGACAGCTCCCGAGAGACCCAGTACTTC. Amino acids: CASSLRDSSRETQYF.

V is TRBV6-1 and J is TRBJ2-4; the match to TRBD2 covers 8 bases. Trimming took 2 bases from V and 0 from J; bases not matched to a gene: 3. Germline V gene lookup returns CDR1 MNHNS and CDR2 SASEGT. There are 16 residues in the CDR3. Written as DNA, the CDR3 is TGTGCCAGCAGTGAAAAGCGGGGGCTAGCCAAAAACATTCAGTACTTC. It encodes CASSEKRGLAKNIQYF.

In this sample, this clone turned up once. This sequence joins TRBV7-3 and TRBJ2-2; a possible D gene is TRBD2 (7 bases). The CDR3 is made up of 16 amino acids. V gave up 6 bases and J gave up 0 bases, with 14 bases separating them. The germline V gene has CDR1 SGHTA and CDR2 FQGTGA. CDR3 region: CASSLGGGPNTGELFF. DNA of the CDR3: TGTGCCAGCAGTTTAGGGGGGGGGCCGAACACCGGGGAGCTGTTTTTT.

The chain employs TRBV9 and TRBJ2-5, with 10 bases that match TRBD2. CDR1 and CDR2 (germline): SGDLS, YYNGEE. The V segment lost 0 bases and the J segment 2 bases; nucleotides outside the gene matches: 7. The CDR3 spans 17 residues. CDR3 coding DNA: TGTGCCAGCAGCGTAGGTTCTAGCGGGGGATTTCAAGAGACCCAGTACTTC. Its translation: CASSVGSSGGFQETQYF.